This T cell receptor beta chain was found in a study of T-cell reconstitution after alpha-beta-depleted transplantation in children. Trimming took 6 bases from V and 3 from J; bases not matched to a gene: 10. In germline, CDR1 is DFQATT, CDR2 SNEGSKA (reference sequence). CDR3 length: 15 residues. It was with unique molecular identifiers that the TCRbeta library was prepared. TCRdb redid the calling of the PCR reads with MiXCR, one entry per CDR3 protein. Of about 240,000 distinct CDR3 sequences listed, roughly 26% are singletons. This receptor was obtained from a girl aged 2 to 10 with Fanconi anemia, due to receive a stem cell transplant. The chain has TRBV20-1 and TRBJ1-2, with TRBD1 matching over 10 bases. Sequenced here: PBMCs, sampled before TCRalphabeta/CD19-depleted stem cell transplant. As DNA, the CDR3 is TGCAGTGCAATCGCTCGGACAGGGGGACACTATGGCTACACCTTC. It translates to CSAIARTGGHYGYTF.